This record covers a single TCR beta chain. Its specificity is unknown. During the collection period, no donor immune events like infections were recorded. This record belongs to a study of identifying expanded T cells in peripheral blood. General observations from the study: Roughly two-week clone count variance significantly increased as total template count grew. Over approximately two and four weeks, about 15 and 18 clones changed, versus roughly 1.1 between replicates.

The data were produced by immunoSEQ multiplex PCR, yet TCRdb's version contains in-frame clones alone and is incomplete. The table records about 63,000 clones, under 85% of them present only once. This clonotype was sampled from a person aged 18 to 70 in good health. Sequenced input: blood.

The CDR3 bases are TGTGCCAGCAGCGTAGGCGAGACAGGGTTCACCGGGGAGCTGTTTTTT. This translates into CASSVGETGFTGELFF. The rearrangement joins TRBV9 to TRBJ2-2; TRBD1 agrees at 7 bases. V dropped 0 bases and J dropped 4; count of bases not matched to a gene: 6. This CDR3 comprises 16 residues. The germline gives CDR1 SGDLS, CDR2 YYNGEE.